These 11 T cell receptor beta chains originate from one sample sequenced in a study of blood T cell repertoires in COVID-19. Using immunoSEQ multiplex PCR, the repertoire was profiled, and TCRdb retains in-frame clones only, with some absent. Of about 300,000 clones in the sample, roughly 91% were seen once. Source material: peripheral blood. The receptor source for this set is a woman younger than 45 with COVID-19, enrolled during active disease.

The chain couples TRBV5-1 to TRBJ1-5; D is perhaps TRBD1 (6 bases). The germline V gene encodes CDR1 SGHRS and CDR2 YFSETQ. Trimming cost V 2 bases and J 9 bases, with 15 bases left between them. The CDR3 is 14 residues long. CDR3 in amino acids: CASSLGGEGGPQHF. In DNA, the CDR3 is TGCGCCAGCAGCTTAGGGGGAGAAGGTGGGCCCCAGCATTTT.

CDR3 sequence reads: CARPGQGLGWEKLFF. The CDR3 nucleotides read TGTGCCAGACCCGGACAGGGCTTGGGATGGGAAAAACTGTTTTTT. V gene TRBV19 combines with J gene TRBJ1-4; 8 bases are a match to TRBD1. Germline values: CDR1 LNHDA, CDR2 SQIVND (reference sequence). This CDR3 is built from 15 residues. Losses at the gene ends were 9 bases for V and 8 bases for J; bases not matched to a gene: 14.

The chain recombines TRBV7-6 with TRBJ2-5; 8 bases line up with TRBD2. The V and J ends lost 0 bases and 2 bases, in that order; junction bases with no gene match: 14. CDR1 and CDR2 from the germline V gene are SGHVS and FNYEAQ. CDR3 length: 19 amino acids. DNA of the CDR3: TGTGCCAGCAGCTTAGCGTTATCTTTCGGAGCGGGGGAGCAAGAGACCCAGTACTTC. Its protein product is CASSLALSFGAGEQETQYF.

CDR3 bases: TGTGCCAGCAGCTTCGGACAGGTCCGGGGTGGGACCCAGTACTTC. This translates into CASSFGQVRGGTQYF. V is TRBV11-2 and J is TRBJ2-5, with 7 nucleotides matching TRBD1. Germline V gene sequence: CDR1 SGHAT, CDR2 FQNNGV. The CDR3 is made up of 15 amino acids. J was trimmed by 7 bases and V by 3 bases; bases with no gene match: 11.

The chain recombines TRBV5-1 with TRBJ1-3, with 10 bases lining up with TRBD1. V shed 3 bases, J shed 3 bases, and the junction held 9 bases outside the gene matches. Germline V gene data show CDR1 as SGHRS and CDR2 as YFSETQ. The CDR3 is 17 residues long. The CDR3 sequence is CASSSRGTGADGNTIYF. DNA for the CDR3: TGCGCCAGCAGCTCGAGGGGGACAGGGGCGGATGGAAACACCATATATTTT.

This chain joins TRBV6-5 and TRBJ1-1; 8 nucleotides line up with TRBD1. Trimming removed 6 bases from V and 4 bases from J; junction bases left unmatched: 10. This CDR3 comprises 15 residues. The germline V gene has CDR1 MNHEY and CDR2 SVGAGI. CDR3 protein: CASSRQGRGGTEAFF. The DNA for the CDR3 is TGTGCCAGCAGCCGACAGGGGAGAGGTGGCACTGAAGCTTTCTTT.

The chain carries TRBV13 and TRBJ2-5; D is unresolved. Germline lookup yields CDR1 PRHDT and CDR2 FYEKMQ (reference sequence). The CDR3 is made up of 14 amino acids. V was cut by 2 bases and J by 2 bases, with 9 bases left in between. For the CDR3, the DNA is TGTGCCAGCAGCTTACCTTCCGTTCAAGAGACCCAGTACTTC. Translated, it gives CASSLPSVQETQYF.

The chain couples TRBV7-2 to TRBJ2-1; no firm D call. The CDR3 has 12 amino acids. Looked up from germline, CDR1 is SGHTA and CDR2 is FQGNSA. Deletions cut 0 bases from V and 6 bases from J, with 3 bases between. Here the CDR3 reads CASSLASNEQFF. CDR3 DNA sequence: TGTGCCAGCAGCTTAGCCTCCAATGAGCAGTTCTTC.

This clone was seen ten or more times. V usage is TRBV13 and J usage is TRBJ2-7; D is uncertain. This CDR3 is 13 amino acids long. Germline V gene sequence: CDR1 PRHDT, CDR2 FYEKMQ (reference sequence). Trimming removed 5 bases at V and 4 bases at J, with 12 bases between. The CDR3, as DNA: TGTGCCAGCAGCCCGCCAACCCAGTACGAGCAGTACTTC. This sequence encodes CASSPPTQYEQYF.

The chain links TRBV7-9 to TRBJ2-7; a weak D match, TRBD1 (5 bases). Trimming took off 5 bases at V and 0 bases at J, with 14 bases between the two ends. The CDR3 totals 15 residues. Germline CDR1 and CDR2: SEHNR and FQNEAQ (reference sequence). The CDR3 DNA follows: TGTGCCAGCAGCCTCGACAGCGCTAGCTCCTACGAGCAGTACTTC. It yields the protein CASSLDSASSYEQYF.

This chain joins TRBV6-5 and TRBJ1-2; TRBD1 agrees at 8 bases. The CDR3 loop spans 15 amino acids. The V gene's germline CDR1 is MNHEY and CDR2 SVGAGI. Trimming cost V 6 bases and J 2 bases; bases outside gene matches: 8. The CDR3: CASSSPRGPNYGYTF. The CDR3, as DNA: TGTGCCAGCAGCTCACCCAGGGGGCCGAACTATGGCTACACCTTC.